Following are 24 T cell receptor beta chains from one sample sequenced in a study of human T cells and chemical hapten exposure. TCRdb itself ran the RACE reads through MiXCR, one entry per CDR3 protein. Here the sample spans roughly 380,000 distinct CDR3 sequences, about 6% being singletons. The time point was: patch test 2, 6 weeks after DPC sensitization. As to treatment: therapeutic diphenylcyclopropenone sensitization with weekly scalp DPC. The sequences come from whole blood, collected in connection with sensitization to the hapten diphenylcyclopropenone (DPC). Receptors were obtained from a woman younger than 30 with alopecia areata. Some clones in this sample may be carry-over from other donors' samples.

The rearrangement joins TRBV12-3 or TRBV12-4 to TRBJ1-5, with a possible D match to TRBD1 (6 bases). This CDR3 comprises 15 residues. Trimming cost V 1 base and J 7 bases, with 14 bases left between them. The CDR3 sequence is CASSLGVQGQQPQHF. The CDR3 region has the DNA TGTGCCAGCAGTTTAGGGGTCCAGGGGCAGCAGCCCCAGCATTTT.

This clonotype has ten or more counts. The CDR3 loop reads CSAPRTGGEFYEQYF. The CDR3 DNA reads as TGCAGTGCACCTCGGACAGGGGGTGAATTCTACGAGCAGTACTTC. The rearrangement joins TRBV20-1 to TRBJ2-7, with 10 bases fitting TRBD1. Germline V lookup: CDR1 DFQATT, CDR2 SNEGSKA (reference sequence). This CDR3 region has 15 residues. V shed 6 bases and J 3 bases; nucleotides not matched to a gene: 11.

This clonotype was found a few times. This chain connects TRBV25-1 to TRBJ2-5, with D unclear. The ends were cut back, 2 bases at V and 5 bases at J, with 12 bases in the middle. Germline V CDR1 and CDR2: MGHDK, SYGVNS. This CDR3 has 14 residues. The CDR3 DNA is TGTGCCAGCAGTGAAGGTGCCTCCTTCGAGACCCAGTACTTC. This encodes CASSEGASFETQYF.

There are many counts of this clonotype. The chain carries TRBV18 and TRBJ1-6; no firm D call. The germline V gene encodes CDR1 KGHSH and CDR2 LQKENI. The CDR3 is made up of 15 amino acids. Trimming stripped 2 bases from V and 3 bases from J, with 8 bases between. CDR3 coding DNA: TGTGCCAGCTCACCATCCGCGGTCTATAATTCACCCCTCCACTTT. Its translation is CASSPSAVYNSPLHF.

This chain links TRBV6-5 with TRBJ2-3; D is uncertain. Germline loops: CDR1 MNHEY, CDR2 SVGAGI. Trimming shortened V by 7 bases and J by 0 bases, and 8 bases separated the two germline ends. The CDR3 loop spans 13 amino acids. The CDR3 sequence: CASTISSTDTQYF. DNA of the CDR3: TGTGCCAGCACCATATCTAGCACAGATACGCAGTATTTT.

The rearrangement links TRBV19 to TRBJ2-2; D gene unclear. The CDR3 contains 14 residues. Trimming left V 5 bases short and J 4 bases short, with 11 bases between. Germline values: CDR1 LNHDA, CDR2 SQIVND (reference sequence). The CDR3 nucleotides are TGTGCCAGTAGTGGTGGCAGGATCACCGGGGAGCTGTTTTTT. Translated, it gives CASSGGRITGELFF. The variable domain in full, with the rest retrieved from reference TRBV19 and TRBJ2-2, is DGGITQSPKYLFRKEGQNVTLSCEQNLNHDAMYWYRQDPGQGLRLIYYSQIVNDFQKGDIAEGYSVSREKKESFPLTVTSAQKNPTAFYLCASSGGRITGELFFGEGSRLTVL.

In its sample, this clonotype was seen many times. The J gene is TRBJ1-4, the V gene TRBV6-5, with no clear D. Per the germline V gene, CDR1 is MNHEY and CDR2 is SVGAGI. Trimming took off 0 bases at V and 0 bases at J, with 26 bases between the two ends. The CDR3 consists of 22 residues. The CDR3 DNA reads TGTGCCAGCAGTTACTCGCGCGGGATCGATAATGCGGTTTTTGCAACTAATGAAAAACTGTTTTTT. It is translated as CASSYSRGIDNAVFATNEKLFF.

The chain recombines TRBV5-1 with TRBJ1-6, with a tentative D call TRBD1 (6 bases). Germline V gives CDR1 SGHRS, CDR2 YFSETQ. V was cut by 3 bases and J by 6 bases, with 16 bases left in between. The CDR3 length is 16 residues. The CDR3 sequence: CASSWGLQGGNSPLHF. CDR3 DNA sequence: TGCGCCAGCAGCTGGGGTCTACAGGGAGGTAATTCACCCCTCCACTTT.

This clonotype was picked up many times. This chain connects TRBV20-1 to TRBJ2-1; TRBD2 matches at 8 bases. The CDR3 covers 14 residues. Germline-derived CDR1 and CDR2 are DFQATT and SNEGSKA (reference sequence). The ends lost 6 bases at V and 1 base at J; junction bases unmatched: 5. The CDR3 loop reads CSADSGESYNEQFF. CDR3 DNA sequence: TGCAGTGCGGATAGCGGGGAGTCCTACAATGAGCAGTTCTTC.

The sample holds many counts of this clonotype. In DNA form, the CDR3 reads TGTGCCATCAGTGACCCCCCTAGCGGGGGGGCAACAGATACGCAGTATTTT. It encodes CAISDPPSGGATDTQYF. This chain links TRBV10-3 with TRBJ2-3; 12 nucleotides match TRBD2. CDR1 ENHRY and CDR2 SYGVKD come from the germline V gene. Trimming at V came to 3 bases and at J to 3 bases, leaving 7 bases not matched to a gene. The CDR3 is 17 residues long.

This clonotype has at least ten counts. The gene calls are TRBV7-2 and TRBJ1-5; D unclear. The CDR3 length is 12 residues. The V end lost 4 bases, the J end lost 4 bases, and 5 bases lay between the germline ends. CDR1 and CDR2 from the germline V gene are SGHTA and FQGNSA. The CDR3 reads CASSSLNQPQHF. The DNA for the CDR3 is TGTGCCAGCAGCTCCCTTAATCAGCCCCAGCATTTT.

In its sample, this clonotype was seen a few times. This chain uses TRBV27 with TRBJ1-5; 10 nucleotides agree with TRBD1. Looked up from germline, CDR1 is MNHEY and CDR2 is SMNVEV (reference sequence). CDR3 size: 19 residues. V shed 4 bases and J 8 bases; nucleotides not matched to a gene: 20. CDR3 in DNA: TGTGCCAGCAGTTCACAAAAGGCAGACCCGGGACAGGGGAGGAAGCCCCAGCATTTT. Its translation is CASSSQKADPGQGRKPQHF.

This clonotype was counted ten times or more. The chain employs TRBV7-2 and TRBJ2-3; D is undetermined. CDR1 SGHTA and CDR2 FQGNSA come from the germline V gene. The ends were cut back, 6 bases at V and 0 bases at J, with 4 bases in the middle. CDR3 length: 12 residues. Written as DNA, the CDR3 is TGTGCCAGCAGGTACAGCACAGATACGCAGTATTTT. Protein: CASRYSTDTQYF.

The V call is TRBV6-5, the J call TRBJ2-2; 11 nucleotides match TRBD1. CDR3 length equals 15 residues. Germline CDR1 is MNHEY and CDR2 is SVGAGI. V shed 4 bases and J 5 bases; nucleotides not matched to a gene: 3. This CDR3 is CASSSGTGGTGELFF. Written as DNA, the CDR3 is TGTGCCAGCAGTTCCGGGACAGGGGGAACCGGGGAGCTGTTTTTT.

The CDR3 region has the DNA TGTGCCAGCAGCTTGCTCGCCAGATCCACTTTGCGGCCCCAGCATTTT. Residues: CASSLLARSTLRPQHF. The chain has TRBV5-8 and TRBJ1-5; D is unresolved. The germline V gene has CDR1 SGHTS and CDR2 YDEGEE. This CDR3 region has 16 residues. V gave up 1 base and J gave up 9 bases, with 20 bases separating them.

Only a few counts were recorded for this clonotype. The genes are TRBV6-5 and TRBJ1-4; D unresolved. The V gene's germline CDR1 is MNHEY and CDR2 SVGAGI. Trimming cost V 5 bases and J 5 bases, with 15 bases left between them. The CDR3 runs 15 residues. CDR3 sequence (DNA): TGTGCCAGCAGTAACCGGGCCTCGCTCAATGAAAAACTGTTTTTT. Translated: CASSNRASLNEKLFF.

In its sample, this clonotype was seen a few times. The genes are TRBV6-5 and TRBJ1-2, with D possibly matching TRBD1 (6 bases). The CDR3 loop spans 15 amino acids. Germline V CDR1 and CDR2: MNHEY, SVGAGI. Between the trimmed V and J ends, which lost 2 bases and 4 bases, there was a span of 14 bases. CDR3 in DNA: TGTGCCAGCAGTTACGGGGCAGGGGATGCCTATGGCTACACCTTC. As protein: CASSYGAGDAYGYTF.

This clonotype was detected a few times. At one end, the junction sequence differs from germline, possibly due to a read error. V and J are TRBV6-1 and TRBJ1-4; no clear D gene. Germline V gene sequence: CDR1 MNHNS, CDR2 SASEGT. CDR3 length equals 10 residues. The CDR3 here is CASSELFLNF. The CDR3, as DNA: TGTGCCAGCAGTGAGTTATTCCTTAATTTT.

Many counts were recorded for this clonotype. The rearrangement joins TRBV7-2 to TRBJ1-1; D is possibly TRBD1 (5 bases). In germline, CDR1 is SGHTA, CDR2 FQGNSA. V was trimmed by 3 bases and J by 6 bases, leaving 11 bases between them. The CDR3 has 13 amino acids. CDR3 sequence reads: CASSFRGGSEAFF. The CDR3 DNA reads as TGTGCCAGCAGCTTTCGCGGGGGATCTGAAGCTTTCTTT.

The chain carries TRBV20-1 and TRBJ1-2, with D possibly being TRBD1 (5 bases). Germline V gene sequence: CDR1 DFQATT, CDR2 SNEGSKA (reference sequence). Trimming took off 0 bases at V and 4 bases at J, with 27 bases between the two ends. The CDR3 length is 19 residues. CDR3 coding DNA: TGCAGTGCTAGAGACCCCCCGGGACTCCAATCCCCCGCCATCTATGGCTACACCTTC. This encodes CSARDPPGLQSPAIYGYTF.

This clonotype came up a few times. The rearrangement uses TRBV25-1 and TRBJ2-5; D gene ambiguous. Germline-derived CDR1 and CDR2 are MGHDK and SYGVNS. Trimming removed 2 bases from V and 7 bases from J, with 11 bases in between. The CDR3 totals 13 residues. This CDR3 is CASSEMGPGTQYF. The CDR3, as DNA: TGTGCCAGCAGTGAAATGGGCCCAGGGACCCAGTACTTC.

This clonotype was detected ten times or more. CDR3 residues: CASSRGAGEQPQHF. The CDR3 nucleotides are TGTGCCAGCTCACGAGGGGCAGGGGAACAGCCCCAGCATTTT. The chain uses TRBV18 and TRBJ1-5; the D gene is possibly TRBD1 (6 bases). The CDR3 has 14 residues. The germline V and J ends were trimmed by 4 bases and 7 bases, with 14 bases remaining between them. Germline lookup yields CDR1 KGHSH and CDR2 LQKENI.

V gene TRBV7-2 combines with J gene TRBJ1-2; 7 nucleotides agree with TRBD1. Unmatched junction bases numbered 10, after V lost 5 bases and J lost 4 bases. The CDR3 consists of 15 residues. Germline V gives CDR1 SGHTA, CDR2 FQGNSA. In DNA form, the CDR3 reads TGTGCCAGCAGCCCGATGACAGGGAATAGCTATGGCTACACCTTC. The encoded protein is CASSPMTGNSYGYTF.

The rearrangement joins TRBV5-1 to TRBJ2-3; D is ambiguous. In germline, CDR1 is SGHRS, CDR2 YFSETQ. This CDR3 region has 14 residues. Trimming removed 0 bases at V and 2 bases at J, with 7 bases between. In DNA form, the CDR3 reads TGCGCCAGCAGCTTGGGGGTCTTCACAGATACGCAGTATTTT. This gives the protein CASSLGVFTDTQYF. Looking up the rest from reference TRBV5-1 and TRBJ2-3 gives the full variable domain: KAGVTQTPRYLIKTRGQQVTLSCSPISGHRSVSWYQQTPGQGLQFLFEYFSETQRNKGNFPGRFSGRQFSNSRSEMNVSTLELGDSALYLCASSLGVFTDTQYFGPGTRLTVL.